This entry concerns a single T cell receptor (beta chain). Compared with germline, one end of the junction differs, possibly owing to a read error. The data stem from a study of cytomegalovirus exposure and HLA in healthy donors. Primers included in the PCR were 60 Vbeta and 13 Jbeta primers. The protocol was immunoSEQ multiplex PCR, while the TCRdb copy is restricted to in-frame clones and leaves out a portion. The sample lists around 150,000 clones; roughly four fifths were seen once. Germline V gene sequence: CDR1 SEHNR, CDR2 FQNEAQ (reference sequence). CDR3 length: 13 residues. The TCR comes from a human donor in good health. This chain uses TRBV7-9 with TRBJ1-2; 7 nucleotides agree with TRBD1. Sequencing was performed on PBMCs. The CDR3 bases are TGTTCCAGCAGCCCAATAGACAGGGATGGCTACACCTTC. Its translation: CSSSPIDRDGYTF.